These 2 T cell receptor beta chains share one sample of origin, sequenced in a study of graft-versus-host responses after intestinal transplantation. Their antigens remain unidentified. TCRdb's table, derived via immunoSEQ multiplex PCR, lists solely in-frame clones and lacks some. The table includes roughly 92,000 clones, roughly nine tenths detected once. The sequenced sample was unstimulated CD4+ T cells sorted from spleen or lymph node cells, obtained before transplant. The source is a human donor who was the organ donor for an intestinal transplant.

The chain is built from TRBV4-3 and TRBJ2-5; tentatively, D is TRBD2 (5 bases). The CDR3 extends over 14 amino acids. Germline CDR1 and CDR2: LGHNA and YSLEER. The V and J ends lost 1 base and 1 base respectively, with 7 bases between them. CDR3 in DNA: TGCGCCAGCAGCCAAGTTGCGGGCCAAGAGACCCAGTACTTC. Translated: CASSQVAGQETQYF.

The V gene is TRBV10-2, the J gene TRBJ2-2; 8 positions agree with TRBD2. The junction had 12 bases not matched to a gene; V was cut back by 6 bases and J by 6 bases. The CDR3 extends over 16 amino acids. CDR1 and CDR2 (germline): WSHSY, SAAADI. The CDR3 loop is CASSRATGGGAGELFF. The DNA for the CDR3 is TGCGCCAGCAGCCGGGCGACGGGGGGGGGCGCCGGGGAGCTGTTTTTT.